The rows below give T cell receptor beta chains drawn from one sample of a study of blood T cells in healthy people across ages. TCRdb reprocessed the 5' RACE reads with MiXCR, giving one entry per CDR3 protein. The repertoire holds some 1.5 million distinct CDR3 sequences, with 28% as singletons. Material: blood. These TCRs come from a woman under 40 in good health. CDR3s include the opening cysteine and the closing phenylalanine or tryptophan. Each record gives: V gene, D gene, CDR3 protein. A D gene is named only where the DNA matches it firmly.

V gene: TRBV5-6; D gene: .; CDR3 protein: CASSLIDRRNSPLHF
V gene: TRBV2; D gene: .; CDR3 protein: CASSAQKQGETQFF
V gene: TRBV28; D gene: .; CDR3 protein: CASSLAGTTNLRMYF
V gene: TRBV29-1; D gene: TRBD2; CDR3 protein: CSVDGVAGYNEQFF
V gene: TRBV14; D gene: .; CDR3 protein: CASSQDSIAYYEQYF
V gene: TRBV2; D gene: .; CDR3 protein: CASSDPNRDQTQYF
V gene: TRBV6-2/TRBV6-3; D gene: TRBD2; CDR3 protein: CASSYASGDTDTQYF
V gene: TRBV7-2; D gene: TRBD1; CDR3 protein: CASSPDRVTGNGYTF
V gene: TRBV20-1; D gene: .; CDR3 protein: CSALNRATMRGYTF
V gene: TRBV5-5; D gene: .; CDR3 protein: CVSTIGAPGNTDTQYF
V gene: TRBV18; D gene: .; CDR3 protein: CASSPRQAEGGYTF
V gene: TRBV12-3/TRBV12-4; D gene: TRBD1; CDR3 protein: CASTSRGTGILYEQYF
V gene: TRBV5-1; D gene: TRBD2; CDR3 protein: CASGRGLAGSSYNEQFF
V gene: TRBV9; D gene: .; CDR3 protein: CASSPNPGSGETQYF
V gene: TRBV18; D gene: .; CDR3 protein: CASSPDRDEKLFF
V gene: TRBV2; D gene: .; CDR3 protein: CASNLREPWETQYF
V gene: TRBV21-1; D gene: .; CDR3 protein: CASSNRASGSPEQFF
V gene: TRBV6-6; D gene: TRBD1; CDR3 protein: CASRANRGRSGNTIYF
V gene: TRBV7-2; D gene: TRBD2; CDR3 protein: CASSDPGLAGGRRTDTQYF
V gene: TRBV20-1; D gene: .; CDR3 protein: CSAGRDTQYF
V gene: TRBV5-1; D gene: .; CDR3 protein: CASSLLGPSPGNTIYF
V gene: TRBV29-1; D gene: TRBD1; CDR3 protein: CSVVLGQATYEQYF
V gene: TRBV7-2; D gene: .; CDR3 protein: CASSLEDAFVGDYTF
V gene: TRBV20-1; D gene: .; CDR3 protein: CSASLSGEQYF